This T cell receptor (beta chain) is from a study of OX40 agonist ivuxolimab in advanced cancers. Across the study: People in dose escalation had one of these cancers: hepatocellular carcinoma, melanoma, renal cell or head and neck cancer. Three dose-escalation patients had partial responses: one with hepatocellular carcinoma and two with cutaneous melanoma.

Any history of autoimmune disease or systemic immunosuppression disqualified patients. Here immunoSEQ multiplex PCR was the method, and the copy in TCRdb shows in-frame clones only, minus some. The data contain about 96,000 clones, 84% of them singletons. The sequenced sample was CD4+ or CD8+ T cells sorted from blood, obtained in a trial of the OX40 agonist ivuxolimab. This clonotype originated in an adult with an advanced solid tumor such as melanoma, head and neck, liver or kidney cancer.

CDR3 region: CASSPYRENTEAFF. The CDR3 coding sequence is TGTGCCAGCTCACCCTACAGGGAGAACACTGAAGCTTTCTTT. The gene calls are TRBV18 and TRBJ1-1; D possibly corresponds to TRBD1 (6 bases). Trimming took off 3 bases at V and 1 base at J, with 9 bases between the two ends. There are 14 residues in the CDR3. Germline CDR1 and CDR2: KGHSH and LQKENI.